One and the same sample provided the 4 T cell receptor beta chains below, sequenced in a study of OX40 agonist ivuxolimab in advanced cancers. Sequencing was performed with immunoSEQ multiplex PCR; in TCRdb, only in-frame clones are kept and a portion is missing. The table lists 75,000 to 100,000 clones, under 95% of them singletons. The specimen was CD4+ or CD8+ T cells sorted from blood, collected in a trial of the OX40 agonist ivuxolimab. The receptors stem from an adult with an advanced solid tumor such as melanoma, head and neck, liver or kidney cancer.

The chain carries TRBV15 and TRBJ2-5, with D possibly TRBD2 on 7 matching bases. Deletions cut 9 bases from V and 5 bases from J, with 13 bases between. Germline V gene sequence: CDR1 LNHNV, CDR2 YYDKDF (reference sequence). The CDR3 is made up of 12 amino acids. CDR3 sequence reads: CATNGGGETQYF. CDR3 bases: TGTGCCACGAACGGCGGGGGCGAGACCCAGTACTTC.

The chain combines TRBV10-3 with TRBJ1-2; TRBD1 might be the D (5 bases). Germline V gene data show CDR1 as ENHRY and CDR2 as SYGVKD. The V end was cut by 3 bases, the J end by 8 bases, with 10 bases between. CDR3 size: 12 residues. DNA of the CDR3: TGTGCCATCAGTGATGGGGGACGCGGCTACACCTTC. Its translation: CAISDGGRGYTF.

This clone was recorded many times. The rearrangement uses TRBV4-1 and TRBJ1-1, with TRBD1 matching over 7 bases. V shed 1 base, J shed 3 bases, and the junction held 5 bases outside the gene matches. The CDR3 is made up of 15 amino acids. From germline, CDR1 is MGHRA and CDR2 YSYEKL. The CDR3 DNA reads as TGCGCCAGCAGCCAAGTCGGGACAGCGGACACTGAAGCTTTCTTT. Translation gives CASSQVGTADTEAFF.

V usage is TRBV15 and J usage is TRBJ2-7; weak D call: TRBD2 (5 bases). Germline CDR1 and CDR2: LNHNV and YYDKDF (reference sequence). The CDR3 is made up of 17 amino acids. Trimming cost V 5 bases and J 4 bases, with 24 bases left between them. CDR3 nucleotides: TGTGCCACCAGCCGACCCCCCCGACTACGCCCCCCGTACGAGCAGTACTTC. It translates to CATSRPPRLRPPYEQYF.